A selection of T cell receptor beta chains follows, all from one sample in a study of blood T cell repertoires in COVID-19. Only in-frame clones appear in the TCRdb table, and some are missing; sequencing was by immunoSEQ multiplex PCR. The sample contains approximately 330,000 clones, roughly 89% of which appear only once. Sequencing was done on a sample of peripheral blood. The receptors originated from a man in his thirties or forties with COVID-19, enrolled during active disease. The CDR3 runs from the conserved cysteine through the conserved F or W. The D gene is left open where the match is weak. Clone size is stated in some rows and not others, as once, few, many or a class when expanded.

. | TRBJ2-7 | TRBV5-6 | TRBD1 | TGTGCCAGCAGCACCCCGACAGGGGTCGAGCAGTACTTC | CASSTPTGVEQYF
. | TRBJ1-3 | TRBV15 | TRBD1 | TGTGCCACCAGCAGCCTTCTCGGACAGGGGCGAGGAAACACCATATATTTT | CATSSLLGQGRGNTIYF
. | TRBJ1-5 | TRBV15 | . | TGTGCCACCAGCAGAGAAAGGGAGGCCGGAAGCAATCAGCCCCAGCATTTT | CATSREREAGSNQPQHF
. | TRBJ2-1 | TRBV15 | TRBD2 | TGTGCCACCAGCACCCCACTCGCGAGACTAGCGGGGGGGCGGAATGAGCAGTTCTTC | CATSTPLARLAGGRNEQFF
. | TRBJ2-7 | TRBV5-6 | TRBD2 | TGTGCCAGCAGCTCTAGCGGGGGGACATACGAGCAGTACTTC | CASSSSGGTYEQYF
. | TRBJ1-1 | TRBV10-3 | . | TGTGCCATCACCGGGGGGATGAACACTGAAGCTTTCTTT | CAITGGMNTEAFF
. | TRBJ2-1 | TRBV7-3 | TRBD1 | TGTGCCAGCAGCGCTACAGGGGGGAACTACAATGAGCAGTTCTTC | CASSATGGNYNEQFF
. | TRBJ1-4 | TRBV27 | TRBD1 | TGTGCCAGCAGCTCCCGACAGGGGAGTAATGAAAAACTGTTTTTT | CASSSRQGSNEKLFF
. | TRBJ2-5 | TRBV5-1 | TRBD1 | TGCGCCAGCAGCAGGGACAGGCCCGGGGAGACCCAGTACTTC | CASSRDRPGETQYF
. | TRBJ2-1 | TRBV4-1 | TRBD2 | TGCGCCAGCAGCCGTTCGACTAGCGGCTCCTACAATGAGCAGTTCTTC | CASSRSTSGSYNEQFF
. | TRBJ2-7 | TRBV4-2 | . | TGTGCCAGCAGCCAAGATAGTTCGGCAGGGTTCTCCTACGAGCAGTACTTC | CASSQDSSAGFSYEQYF
. | TRBJ1-5 | TRBV28 | TRBD1 | TGTGCCAGCAGGGTACAGGGGGAGAGTCAGCCCCAGCATTTT | CASRVQGESQPQHF
. | TRBJ1-2 | TRBV6-5 | TRBD1 | TGTGCCAGTCGCCCTCCCGGGACAGCTAACTATGGCTACACCTTC | CASRPPGTANYGYTF
. | TRBJ1-5 | TRBV6-1 | TRBD1 | TGTGCCAGCACCCTAGACAGGGTGGTTCAGCCCCAGCATTTT | CASTLDRVVQPQHF
. | TRBJ2-5 | TRBV24-1 | TRBD1 | TGTGCCACCAGTGCCCAGGGGGCGGTTGGGACCCAGTACTTC | CATSAQGAVGTQYF
. | TRBJ2-5 | TRBV29-1 | TRBD2 | TGCAGCGTTGATGGCCCTAGCGGGACTGAGACCCAGTACTTC | CSVDGPSGTETQYF
. | TRBJ2-3 | TRBV4-1 | . | TGCGCCAGCAGCCAAGCTGGACTCCCCCCAGATACGCAGTATTTT | CASSQAGLPPDTQYF
. | TRBJ2-1 | TRBV7-2 | . | TGTGCCAGCAGCGTATACGAGGTAAATGAGCAGTTCTTC | CASSVYEVNEQFF
. | TRBJ1-5 | TRBV29-1 | TRBD1 | TGCAGCGTTGAATTCCGGACAGGTCAGCCCCAGCATTTT | CSVEFRTGQPQHF
. | TRBJ1-2 | TRBV13 | . | TGTGCCAGCAGCTTAGGGACAGCCTACTATGGCTACACCTTC | CASSLGTAYYGYTF
. | TRBJ2-1 | TRBV3-1/TRBV3-2 | TRBD2 | TGTGCCAGCAGCCAAGACCTAGCGGGTTACAATGAGCAGTTCTTC | CASSQDLAGYNEQFF
. | TRBJ1-1 | TRBV3-1/TRBV3-2 | . | TGTGCCAGCAGCCCGACAGGGAACACTGAAGCTTTCTTT | CASSPTGNTEAFF
. | TRBJ1-4 | TRBV14 | TRBD1 | TGTGCCAGCAGCCAAGAGCGGGGACAGGGATCGGGAAAACTGTTTTTT | CASSQERGQGSGKLFF
. | TRBJ1-1 | TRBV6-2/TRBV6-3 | . | TGTGCCAGCAGCCGGAGACAGGACGCCACTGAAGCTTTCTTT | CASSRRQDATEAFF
. | TRBJ1-5 | TRBV28 | . | TGTGCCAGCAGCGTGGAGGGTGGTCAGCCCCAGCATTTT | CASSVEGGQPQHF
. | TRBJ1-4 | TRBV21-1 | . | TGTGCCAGCTCTCGGACAGGGACACTGTTTTTT | CASSRTGTLFF
. | TRBJ1-5 | TRBV5-8 | TRBD1 | TGTGCCAGCAGCTTGATCAGGGGGGTGAGCAATCAGCCCCAGCATTTT | CASSLIRGVSNQPQHF
. | TRBJ1-2 | TRBV10-3 | . | TGTGCCATCAGTGAGTCTCAGGGAGGCTACACCTTC | CAISESQGGYTF
. | TRBJ2-3 | TRBV6-2/TRBV6-3 | TRBD2 | TGTGCCAGCAGTTCTAGCGGGGTGCCGGATACGCAGTATTTT | CASSSSGVPDTQYF
. | TRBJ2-5 | TRBV15 | . | TGTGCCACCGGACAGTACCAAGAGACCCAGTACTTC | CATGQYQETQYF
. | TRBJ1-2 | TRBV27 | TRBD1 | TGTGCCAGCAGTTCGGACCGGGACAGACGCTTGGGGGGCTACACCTTC | CASSSDRDRRLGGYTF
once | TRBJ1-2 | TRBV11-3 | TRBD1 | TGTGCCAGCAGCTCCGGACAGGGCGGCGGCTACACCTTC | CASSSGQGGGYTF
. | TRBJ1-5 | TRBV4-3 | TRBD1 | TGCGCCAGCAGCCAACGAACAGGGGGCGGCAATCAGCCCCAGCATTTT | CASSQRTGGGNQPQHF
. | TRBJ1-5 | TRBV19 | TRBD1 | TGTGCCAGTAGCAAGCAGGGGGTTGAGGGCAATCAGCCCCAGCATTTT | CASSKQGVEGNQPQHF
. | TRBJ1-2 | TRBV5-4 | TRBD1 | TGTGCCAGCAGCGGGGACAGGTATGGCTACACCTTC | CASSGDRYGYTF
. | TRBJ1-2 | TRBV6-1 | . | TGTGCCAGCAGTGAACTCGGACAGAGCAACTATGGCTACACCTTC | CASSELGQSNYGYTF
. | TRBJ1-1 | TRBV6-2/TRBV6-3 | . | TGTGCCAGCAGTACACAGGGAGTTTGGACTGAAGCTTTCTTT | CASSTQGVWTEAFF
. | TRBJ1-1 | TRBV19 | . | TGTGCCAGTAGTGAGGACAGCTTGAACACTGAAGCTTTCTTT | CASSEDSLNTEAFF
. | TRBJ2-6 | TRBV11-2 | . | TGTGCCAGCAGCCGGGACTCTGGGGCCAACGTCCTGACTTTC | CASSRDSGANVLTF
. | TRBJ2-2 | TRBV15 | . | TGTGCCACCAGCAGAGGACACGCGAACACCGGGGAGCTGTTTTTT | CATSRGHANTGELFF
. | TRBJ2-5 | TRBV4-1 | . | TGCGCCAGCAGCCAACCAACAGGGTACCAAGAGACCCAGTACTTC | CASSQPTGYQETQYF
. | TRBJ2-2 | TRBV19 | TRBD2 | TGTGCCAGTAGTTGGGGGGGAACGAACACCGGGGAGCTGTTTTTT | CASSWGGTNTGELFF
. | TRBJ2-5 | TRBV27 | TRBD2 | TGTGCCAGCTCGAAGTGGCTAGCGGGAGCTCAAGAGACCCAGTACTTC | CASSKWLAGAQETQYF
. | TRBJ2-1 | TRBV24-1 | . | TGTGCCACCAGTGATATGCGGGATTCGAATGAGCAGTTCTTC | CATSDMRDSNEQFF
. | TRBJ2-7 | TRBV19 | TRBD2 | TGTGCCAGTAGTGAACTAAGCGGGAGGATCTACGAGCAGTACTTC | CASSELSGRIYEQYF
. | TRBJ2-2 | TRBV2 | TRBD2 | TGTGCCAGCAGTTCGAGCGGGGGGGTATCCGGGGAGCTGTTTTTT | CASSSSGGVSGELFF
. | TRBJ1-2 | TRBV10-3 | . | TGTGCCATCAGTGAGTCAAAAGATACTAGACCCTATGGCTACACCTTC | CAISESKDTRPYGYTF
. | TRBJ2-3 | TRBV5-1 | TRBD2 | TGCGCCAGCAGCTTGGCGCCTGGACTAGAGTCAGATACGCAGTATTTT | CASSLAPGLESDTQYF
once | TRBJ1-1 | TRBV3-1/TRBV3-2 | TRBD1 | TGTGCCAGCAGCTTACGCGGACAGGGAACAACTGAAGCTTTCTTT | CASSLRGQGTTEAFF
. | TRBJ1-2 | TRBV5-6 | . | TGTGCCAGCAGCTTGGGTGACACGTGGGGGCGCTACACCTTC | CASSLGDTWGRYTF
. | TRBJ1-1 | TRBV24-1 | TRBD1 | TGTGCCACCAGTGGGGGGACAGATGAAGCTTTCTTT | CATSGGTDEAFF
. | TRBJ2-7 | TRBV12-3/TRBV12-4 | . | TGTGCCAGCAGTTTACAAGACAGAACCGAGCAGTACTTC | CASSLQDRTEQYF
. | TRBJ1-1 | TRBV18 | . | TGTGCCAGCTCACCACGGCAAGGGGTAGACACTGAAGCTTTCTTT | CASSPRQGVDTEAFF
. | TRBJ1-6 | TRBV29-1 | . | TGCAGCGTTGCCCAAGGGGCCCTCCTCTATAATTCACCCCTCCACTTT | CSVAQGALLYNSPLHF
. | TRBJ2-2 | TRBV19 | . | TGTGCCAGTAGCCCCCTTACAAAGGGGCCGGGCGGCACCGGGGAGCTGTTTTTT | CASSPLTKGPGGTGELFF
. | TRBJ2-5 | TRBV3-1/TRBV3-2 | TRBD1 | TGTGCCAGCAGCCGGACAGGGGGTTCAGAGACCCAGTACTTC | CASSRTGGSETQYF
. | TRBJ1-2 | TRBV25-1 | . | TGTGCCAGCAGGGGGGGGGACTATGGCTACACCTTC | CASRGGDYGYTF
. | TRBJ2-1 | TRBV10-3 | TRBD2 | TGTGCCATCAGTGTTAGCGGGGACGCATACAATGAGCAGTTCTTC | CAISVSGDAYNEQFF